This record covers a single T cell receptor (beta chain). What antigen it recognizes has not been identified. There are no base qualities to consult, and no much larger clone falls within one base. Sequencing of the TRB variable region was done with the immunoSEQ hsTCRB v3.0 assay at survey level resolution. The targeted TRB sequencing depth was roughly 40,000-55,000 T-cell genomes per sample. An Illumina MiSeq with a v3 150-cycle kit was used to sequence the pooled TRB libraries. For the original study's pipeline: Repertoire analysis was performed in R inside a reproducible Nextflow workflow that covered QC, data transformation and analysis. LymphoSeq2, an R package for exploring AIRR-Seq data, was used to implement custom analyses. A few samples that yielded fewer than 5000 total TRB sequences were excluded, so that approximately 200 HIV repertoires were analyzed. Of the 188 retained HIV repertoires, some 60 were collected before and 129 after ART initiation. Each repertoire was downsampled to 5000 TRB nucleotide sequences, and summary statistics were averaged across 100 downsampling iterations. The analysis kept only TRB sequences whose CDR3 regions were at least seven amino acids long. Two measures captured diversity: a Shannon entropy-derived clonality score and the Gini coefficient. In the repertoire networks, any two of the top 5000 CDR3 amino acid sequences were linked whenever the two sequences differed by an edit distance of one. For TRB CDR3 amino acid sequences, antigen specificity groups and MHC restriction were predicted with GLIPH2. To flag known associations with CMV, EBV, HIV or tissue antigens, CDR3 amino acid sequences were compared against VDJdb and McPAS-TCR. Pre-ART, post-ART and control groups were compared with Wilcoxon signed-rank tests and Holm-Bonferroni correction. Imported from immuneACCESS, the table was reduced by TCRdb to in-frame sequences with V and J called. These copies leave out some clones; in studies compared against another copy, an unresolved V gene accounts for under half, and the cause of the remainder is not known. Clone size and the V and J calls come from that table; the DNA yielded D and trimming. In this sample the table shows approximately 36,000 clones, over 75% of which occur a single time. The top ten constitute about 6% of the sample.

Participants were included only if at least one PBMC sample before ART initiation and at least two post-ART samples were available. Treatment was received in the United States of America by all participants with HIV. Before DNA extraction, cryopreserved samples containing 1-10 million PBMC were thawed and washed. At the time of the earliest PBMC sample, participants with HIV were aged between roughly 20 and 54 years. Per participant, PBMC samples came from 1-4 timepoints prior to ART initiation and 2-8 timepoints following ART initiation, for a median of 7 samples. Serial HIV viral load, CD4+ T-cell count, ART history and demographic data were obtained for every participant. Using a Qiagen kit on a QIAcube, genomic DNA was extracted from unsorted PBMC, with samples processed in batches of 12. Deletion took 3 bases off V and 1 base off J, with a span of 12 bases between the germline ends. From its cysteine to its phenylalanine, the CDR3 spans 16 amino acids. The read is trimmed to its CDR3 DNA, 48 bases read in frame from base 1. According to the germline V gene (reference sequence), CDR1 reads MNHEY and CDR2 reads SMNVEV.

This specimen belongs to a study of long-term antiretroviral therapy in people with HIV (dated by TCRdb to 2021 to 2024). Regarding the complete study: Collection of the earliest samples took place about a decade ahead of the 2015 WHO recommendation for immediate ART, at a time when ART was typically delayed until CD4 counts fell. Whether ART initiation and durable HIV suppression were associated with changes in peripheral blood TRB repertoire composition and diversity was tested in a retrospective serial study. A total of 192 cryopreserved PBMC samples came from a few dozen adults with confirmed HIV infection and were collected serially over a mean of roughly six years (range 1-12). Of the approximately 32 participants with HIV, some 12 were female. No cross-contamination during QIAcube processing turned up in test extractions that ran a monoclonal T-cell line alongside more than 30 polyclonal samples.

Here is what the overall study found, with its caveats: Starting ART was linked to a significant rise in TRB diversity, yet even with long-term ART the diversity remained significantly lower than in transplant donor controls. Because PBMC availability was limited, only the TCR beta chain was sequenced, with no alpha chain pairing. The samples span the years 2004 to 2017, and the ART regimens used may be less effective than current regimens. Expanded TRB clones identified before ART initiation dominated the repertoire at all time points, although this dominance fluctuated and declined in many PLHIV after ART. Inferences about post-ART repertoire changes were limited because no data were available on ART adherence, viral resistance or therapy changes. Because cell numbers in pre-ART samples were limited, unsorted PBMC were profiled instead of sorted CD4+ and CD8+ T cells. Narrower CDR3 length ranges were observed in HIV repertoires than in controls, and an antigen-experienced repertoire with only a slight naive shift after ART was suggested by the network structure.

The sequence was collected from a man between 18 and 35 years old with HIV. The rearrangement combines TRBV27 with TRBJ2-2, with the D gene call left open. The sample in question was unsorted PBMCs, obtained 0.6 years after starting antiretroviral therapy. The DNA sequence is given as TGTGCCAGCAGTTTTCGTCGAAGAGGGAACACCGGGGAGCTGTTTTTT. This sequence encodes CASSFRRRGNTGELFF.